Here is one TCR beta chain with its context. Its antigen remains unknown. Libraries were prepared by immunoSEQ multiplex PCR; TCRdb keeps only in-frame clonotypes and omits some of them. Of fewer than 85,000 clones listed, 85% to 90% are singletons. Patients were excluded for autoimmune disease history or systemic immunosuppression. The source of the sample is a study of OX40 agonist ivuxolimab in advanced cancers. As for the study in general: Patients were dosed intravenously with ivuxolimab at 0.01 to 10 mg/kg every 2 weeks. Partial responses were achieved by three patients, of whom one had hepatocellular carcinoma and two had cutaneous melanoma. Notes on the study in general: Antigen targets of the expanded peripheral T cells went undetermined.

Germline V CDR1 and CDR2: LGHNT, FRNRAP. The CDR3 is 14 amino acids. Trimming took 1 base from V and 3 from J, leaving 9 bases between them. Sequencing was performed on CD4+ or CD8+ T cells sorted from blood, taken in a trial of the OX40 agonist ivuxolimab. The chain couples TRBV12-5 to TRBJ1-1; D remains unclear. The clonotype comes from an adult with an advanced solid tumor such as melanoma, head and neck, liver or kidney cancer. The CDR3 DNA follows: TGTGCTAGTGGTTTGGGGGAGGGTTACACTGAAGCTTTCTTT. Residues: CASGLGEGYTEAFF.